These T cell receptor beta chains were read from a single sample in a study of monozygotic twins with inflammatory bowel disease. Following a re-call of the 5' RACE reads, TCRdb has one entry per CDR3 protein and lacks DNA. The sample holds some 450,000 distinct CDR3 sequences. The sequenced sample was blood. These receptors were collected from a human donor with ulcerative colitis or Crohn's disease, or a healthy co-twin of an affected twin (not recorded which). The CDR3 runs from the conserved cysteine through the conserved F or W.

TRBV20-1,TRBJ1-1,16,CSARAPFGGGHTEAFF
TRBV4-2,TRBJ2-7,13,CASSQDRGYEQYF
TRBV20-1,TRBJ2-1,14,CSARSGLTYNEQFF
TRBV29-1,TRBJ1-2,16,CSVDATGTGENYGYTF
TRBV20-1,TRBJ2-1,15,CSAPSGQGAYNEQFF
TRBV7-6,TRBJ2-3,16,CASSRPPSGHTDTQYF
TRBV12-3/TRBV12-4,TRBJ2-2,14,CASTLGTYTGELFF
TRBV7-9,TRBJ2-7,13,CASSQSNSYEQYF
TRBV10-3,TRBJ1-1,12,CATAGPNTEAFF
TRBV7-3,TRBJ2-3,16,CASSLQLAGGGNTQYF
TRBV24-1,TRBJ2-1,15,CATSRSGGTYNEQFF
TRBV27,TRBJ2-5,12,CASSTGGKTQYF
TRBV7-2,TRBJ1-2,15,CASSPGQGQNYGYTF
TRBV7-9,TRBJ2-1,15,CASSLIADIYNEQFF
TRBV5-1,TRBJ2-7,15,CASSLRTSGSYEQYF
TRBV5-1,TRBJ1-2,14,CASSLGVTGVSYTF
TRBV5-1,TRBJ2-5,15,CASRTSGRFEETQYF
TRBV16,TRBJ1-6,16,CASSQSATVNNSPLHF
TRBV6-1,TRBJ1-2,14,CASKLLRGVGGYTF
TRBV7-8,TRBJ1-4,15,CASSSNTGTNEKLFF
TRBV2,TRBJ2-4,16,CASTQGGGQAKNIQYF